A single sample is the source of the 11 T cell receptor beta chains below, sequenced in a study of blood T cells in healthy people across ages. With a J-beta primer mix and a sample-barcoded 5' primer, a second PCR ran about 6 to 11 cycles. TCRdb ran MiXCR on the 5' RACE reads and lists one entry per CDR3 protein. The sample records about 1.8 million distinct CDR3 sequences, around 50% being singletons. The sequencing input was blood. These TCRs come from a woman in her thirties or forties in good health.

The chain employs TRBV9 and TRBJ2-7; D is unresolved. V lost 0 bases to trimming and J lost 7 bases, with 8 bases between them. This CDR3 spans 12 amino acids. Per the germline V gene, CDR1 is SGDLS and CDR2 is YYNGEE. In DNA form, the CDR3 reads TGTGCCAGCAGCGTAGAACAGTGTGAGCAGTACTTC. Protein: CASSVEQCEQYF. Combining the CDR3 with reference TRBV9 and TRBJ2-7 gives the whole variable domain DSGVTQTPKHLITATGQRVTLRCSPRSGDLSVYWYQQSLDQGLQFLIQYYNGEERAKGNILERFSAQQFPDLHSELNLSSLELGDSALYFCASSVEQCEQYFGPGTRLTVT.

The chain recombines TRBV7-9 with TRBJ2-7; D not resolved. CDR3 length: 14 amino acids. Germline-derived CDR1 and CDR2 are SEHNR and FQNEAQ (reference sequence). Between the trimmed V and J ends, which lost 1 base and 2 bases, there was a span of 9 bases. DNA of the CDR3: TGTGCCAGCAGCTTAGTTCTATCACCCTACGAGCAGTACTTC. It is translated as CASSLVLSPYEQYF.

The rearrangement uses TRBV7-2 and TRBJ1-2; D is possibly TRBD1 (5 bases). Per the germline V gene, CDR1 is SGHTA and CDR2 is FQGNSA. Trimming shortened V by 4 bases and J by 6 bases, and 18 bases separated the two germline ends. This CDR3 contains 15 residues. CDR3 sequence: CASSSYAVQENGYTF. The CDR3 bases are TGTGCCAGCAGCTCCTACGCCGTACAGGAGAATGGCTACACCTTC.

The chain combines TRBV4-1 with TRBJ1-2, with a tentative D call TRBD1 (6 bases). The germline V gene encodes CDR1 MGHRA and CDR2 YSYEKL. The CDR3 consists of 16 residues. Trimming left V 5 bases short and J 4 bases short, with 20 bases between. The CDR3 region has the DNA TGCGCCAGCAGCGGGACAATCGGAATAGGCACCTATGGCTACACCTTC. It specifies CASSGTIGIGTYGYTF.

The chain has TRBV11-2 and TRBJ2-5; D gene ambiguous. From germline, CDR1 is SGHAT and CDR2 FQNNGV. The CDR3 has 15 residues. Trimming cost V 0 bases and J 0 bases, with 8 bases left between them. This CDR3 is CASSLEKWYQETQYF. The CDR3 DNA follows: TGTGCCAGCAGCTTAGAAAAGTGGTACCAAGAGACCCAGTACTTC.

The chain is built from TRBV24-1 and TRBJ2-1; either TRBD1 or TRBD2 may supply D (6 bases each). The CDR3 consists of 15 residues. V lost 0 bases and J 8 bases, leaving 13 bases between the germline ends. Germline assignment: CDR1 KGHDR and CDR2 SFDVKD. The CDR3 spells CATSDLLGGLDEQFF. The CDR3, as DNA: TGTGCCACCAGTGATTTGCTGGGGGGCCTCGATGAGCAGTTCTTC.

The chain recombines TRBV12-3 or TRBV12-4 with TRBJ2-7; 8 positions agree with TRBD1. Near its end, the DNA agrees better with TRBJ2-5, so the J call may be wrong. This CDR3 region has 15 residues. As DNA, the CDR3 is TGTGCCAGCAGCCCGGCGGGACAGGCCCAAGAGACCCAGTACTTC. Amino acids: CASSPAGQAQETQYF.

This clonotype came up a few times. J is TRBJ1-2 and V is TRBV24-1; 7 nucleotides line up with TRBD1. CDR1 and CDR2 (germline): KGHDR, SFDVKD. Germline trimming cut 3 bases from V and 4 bases from J; bases unmatched to any gene: 4. The CDR3 consists of 14 residues. The CDR3 DNA reads as TGTGCCACCAGTGATCCTGGACAGGCCTATGGCTACACCTTC. Protein product: CATSDPGQAYGYTF.

The chain has TRBV13 and TRBJ1-4, with TRBD1 identical over 9 bases. CDR3 length equals 15 residues. Germline V gene lookup returns CDR1 PRHDT and CDR2 FYEKMQ (reference sequence). V shed 5 bases, J shed 6 bases, and the junction held 7 bases outside the gene matches. The CDR3 spells CASSQQGAMDEKLFF. The CDR3 DNA sequence: TGTGCCAGCAGCCAACAGGGGGCTATGGATGAAAAACTGTTTTTT.

V usage is TRBV6-2 or TRBV6-3 and J usage is TRBJ2-1; 10 nucleotides match TRBD2. The J call is in doubt because the DNA end fits TRBJ2-7 better. This CDR3 is built from 18 residues. CDR1 and CDR2 (germline): MNHEY, SVGEGT. CDR3 residues: CASSYSMSGGASYNEQYF. In DNA, the CDR3 is TGTGCCAGCAGTTACTCGATGAGCGGGGGGGCCTCTTACAATGAGCAGTACTTC.

The chain couples TRBV6-2 or TRBV6-3 to TRBJ1-5; D is unclear. V was clipped by 8 bases and J by 1 base, with 9 bases between them. Germline V CDR1 and CDR2: MNHEY, SVGEGT. This CDR3 contains 13 residues. The CDR3 coding sequence is TGTGCCAGCGCCCCCCGCAGCAATCAGCCCCAGCATTTT. It specifies CASAPRSNQPQHF.